Reported below is one T cell receptor beta chain. The CD4+ fraction was divided into a CD45RA+ naive subset and a CD45RA-negative memory subset. A 200 ng quantity of DNA, 30,000 to 35,000 T cell genomes, went into the sorted-subset replicate PCRs. The table came from immunoSEQ multiplex PCR; TCRdb's copy has only in-frame clones and leaves some out. The repertoire includes about 2.3 million clones, roughly 92% of them detected once, and approximately 0.39% sits in the top ten. This specimen comes from a study of shared clonotypes between healthy human individuals. The CDR3 extends over 16 amino acids. V lost 2 bases, J lost 2 bases, and 16 bases lay in between. CDR1 is SGHVS, CDR2 FNYEAQ, per germline.

This TCR was recovered from a man between 18 and 35 years old in good health. Some clones in this sample may be carry-over from other donors' samples. Sample: naive CD4+ T cells from PBMCs. The subset denotes: CD45RA+ positively selected. The chain recombines TRBV7-6 with TRBJ2-7; no clear D. CDR3 loop: CASSLLVGRFAYEQYF. In DNA, the CDR3 is TGTGCCAGCAGCTTACTAGTGGGAAGATTTGCCTACGAGCAGTACTTC.